This TCR beta chain was found in a study of metastatic and nonmetastatic thyroid tumors. General study points: Reports indicated that malignant thyroid tumors showed significantly higher TCR beta diversity than benign nodules did, in blood and tumor.

In the original analysis: Using the CDR3 differences seen across clinicopathological groups, the authors built a distant-metastasis classifier for papillary thyroid cancer, which was meant to discriminate distant-metastatic patients. TCRdb reprocessed the PCR reads using MiXCR. TCRdb assigned the V and J calls; the authors' analysis was not used. The data contain around 26,000 clones, around 3.9% of them singletons. All patients were untreated before thyroid surgery. The CDR3 is 13 residues long. V was shortened by 6 bases and J by 5 bases, with 16 bases between the two germline ends. Germline V gene sequence: CDR1 DFQATT, CDR2 SNEGSKA (reference sequence). This clone was observed a handful of times. The antigen remains unidentified.

V usage is TRBV20-1 and J usage is TRBJ2-5, with D maybe TRBD2 (5 bases). The origin of this receptor is a male donor with papillary thyroid cancer or a benign thyroid nodule (not recorded which). Some clones in this sample may be carry-over from other donors' samples. The sequenced material came from blood. As DNA, the CDR3 is TGCAGTGCCCTGGACTCCGAAGGGGAGACCCAGTACTTC. Translation gives CSALDSEGETQYF.